This record looks at one TCR beta chain sequence and its context. The target antigen is unknown. This entry comes from a study of cytomegalovirus exposure and HLA in healthy donors. Study-wide results and caveats: In an earlier analysis, in some 540 donors, most V segments appeared productive either ~90% or ~30% of the time.

The V and J ends lost 4 bases and 5 bases, in that order; junction bases with no gene match: 10. Germline V gives CDR1 SGDLS, CDR2 YYNGEE. The CDR3 loop spans 16 amino acids. PCR involved 60 Vbeta and 13 Jbeta primers. Data came from immunoSEQ multiplex PCR; TCRdb stores just in-frame clones and leaves some out. The sample contains roughly 98,000 clones, 75% to 80% of which appear only once. The genes are TRBV9 and TRBJ2-5; TRBD2 agrees at 11 bases. This receptor was taken from a female donor in good health and CMV-seronegative. The sequenced material came from PBMCs. The CDR3 sequence is CASSPSFSGRGETQYF. Written as DNA, the CDR3 is TGTGCCAGCAGCCCTTCCTTTAGCGGGAGGGGGGAGACCCAGTACTTC.